These 16 T cell receptor beta chains came from one sample sequenced in a study of regulatory T cells in long-lasting Graves disease (dated by TCRdb to the early 2020s). The time point label for this specimen denotes: newly diagnosed GD, antithyroid drugs for less than 3 months. RNA was extracted from PBMCs in TRIzol for both TCR sequencing and RNA sequencing. Library prep was done by multiplex PCR. Sequencing instrument: Illumina HiSeq 4000. To build TCR beta libraries, CDR3 regions were amplified by Arm-PCR using iRepertoire HTBI primers. TCRdb reran the public reads through fastp at Q25 and MiXCR, keeping productive beta chains. Each record represents a unique CDR3 protein, reported with the most common genes and DNA among its rows. This sample comprises 360,000 or so distinct CDR3 sequences, 16% of them detected only once. 25% to 30% of the sample comes from the top ten. The same specimen was also included in a second study, on T cells in Graves' hyperthyroidism and ophthalmopathy.

This specimen consisted of peripheral blood mononuclear cells (PBMCs), obtained at new diagnosis, from a patient treated with antithyroid drugs. These receptors originate from a middle-aged man with Graves disease. Donor details come from another sample of the same person, matched by shared clones.

This clonotype was seen only once. This may arise from a read error, as a much more abundant clone is one base away. The J gene is TRBJ2-1, the V gene TRBV28; possible D gene TRBD2, 6 bases. V was shortened by 3 bases and J by 10 bases, with 13 bases between the two germline ends. The CDR3 extends over 13 amino acids. CDR1 is MDHEN, CDR2 SYDVKM, per germline. CDR3 region: CASSFLRGSEQFF. The CDR3 region has the DNA TGTGCCAGCAGTTTCCTCCGGGGGAGCGAGCAGTTCTTC.

This clonotype showed up many times. The chain uses TRBV6-1 and TRBJ2-7, with TRBD1 identical over 12 bases. In germline, CDR1 is MNHNS, CDR2 SASEGT. The CDR3 sequence is 17 residues long. J lost 5 bases, V lost 5 bases, and 13 bases had no gene match. In nucleotides, the CDR3 is TGTGCCAGCAGTAGACCCCGGGACAGGGGGCGCAGGGACGAGCAGTACTTC. It specifies CASSRPRDRGRRDEQYF.

This clonotype was picked up many times. V gene TRBV28 combines with J gene TRBJ1-1; 7 bases align to TRBD1. The CDR3 contains 17 residues. The germline V gene encodes CDR1 MDHEN and CDR2 SYDVKM. The junction had 12 bases not matched to a gene; V was cut back by 5 bases and J by 0 bases. DNA of the CDR3: TGTGCCAGCAGTCGTATACAGGGGATAGGGGTGAACACTGAAGCTTTCTTT. Protein product: CASSRIQGIGVNTEAFF.

This clonotype occurred a few times. V usage is TRBV12-3 or TRBV12-4 and J usage is TRBJ2-7, with a weak D call TRBD2 (7 bases). V lost 5 bases, J lost 7 bases, and 18 bases lay in between. CDR3 size: 14 residues. The CDR3 DNA reads TGTGCCAGCAGTCCCTGGGGGGGGGGCAGTGAGCAGTACTTC. Encoded protein: CASSPWGGGSEQYF.

This clonotype was observed at least ten times. This chain connects TRBV7-2 to TRBJ2-7; 11 bases are a match to TRBD2. The V and J ends lost 2 bases and 3 bases, in that order; junction bases with no gene match: 6. The CDR3 sequence is 16 residues long. The germline V gene has CDR1 SGHTA and CDR2 FQGNSA. CDR3 protein: CASSLQASGGIYEQYF. The CDR3 coding sequence is TGTGCCAGCAGCTTACAGGCTAGCGGGGGGATCTACGAGCAGTACTTC. Supplemented by reference TRBV7-2 and TRBJ2-7, the full variable domain reads GAGVSQSPSNKVTEKGKDVELRCDPISGHTALYWYRQSLGQGLEFLIYFQGNSAPDKSGLPSDRFSAERTGGSVSTLTIQRTQQEDSAVYLCASSLQASGGIYEQYFGPGTRLTVT.

This clonotype was picked up many times. The chain joins TRBV5-1 to TRBJ1-1; D unresolved. Germline CDR1 reads SGHRS; CDR2 reads YFSETQ. Trimming stripped 0 bases from V and 4 bases from J, with 10 bases between. The CDR3 runs 14 residues. The CDR3 DNA sequence: TGCGCCAGCAGCTTGGCGGGCTGGGTCACTGAAGCTTTCTTT. Translating gives CASSLAGWVTEAFF.

This clonotype was counted only a few times. CDR3 sequence: CASSQAGTHSPLHF. The CDR3 DNA sequence: TGTGCCAGCAGCCAGGCCGGGACCCATTCACCCCTCCACTTT. The chain has TRBV4-2 and TRBJ1-6, with a tentative D call TRBD1 (5 bases). Deletions cut 3 bases from V and 8 bases from J, with 11 bases between. Looked up from germline, CDR1 is LGHNA and CDR2 is YNFKEQ. The length of the CDR3 is 14 residues.

This clonotype was counted many times. The chain has TRBV30 and TRBJ1-6, with D unclear. Germline lookup yields CDR1 GTSNPN and CDR2 SVGIG (reference sequence). The CDR3 covers 14 residues. Trimming removed 0 bases at V and 6 bases at J, with 9 bases between. In nucleotides, the CDR3 is TGTGCCTGGAGTGTAGGAGGAGGTAATTCACCCCTCCACTTT. Amino acid sequence: CAWSVGGGNSPLHF.

This clonotype was observed many times. The chain couples TRBV3-1 to TRBJ2-3, with D maybe TRBD1 (6 bases). CDR1 and CDR2 (germline): LGHDT, YNNKEL (reference sequence). The CDR3 extends over 12 amino acids. V lost 5 bases and J lost 5, with 8 bases in between. The CDR3 region has the DNA TGTGCCAGCAGCTACAGGGAAGATACGCAGTATTTT. Amino acids: CASSYREDTQYF.

In this sample, this clonotype turned up many times. The chain combines TRBV5-1 with TRBJ1-4; tentative D call: TRBD1 (5 bases). The CDR3 has 16 amino acids. Germline assignment: CDR1 SGHRS and CDR2 YFSETQ. Trimming took 1 base from V and 3 from J, leaving 13 bases between them. The CDR3 reads CASSLLGQGANEKLFF. CDR3 DNA sequence: TGCGCCAGCAGCTTGTTGGGGCAAGGGGCTAATGAAAAACTGTTTTTT.

This clonotype has ten or more counts. The chain recombines TRBV11-3 with TRBJ2-5; D unresolved. In germline, CDR1 is SGHNT, CDR2 YENEEA. This CDR3 comprises 13 residues. V shed 3 bases and J shed 4 bases, with 9 bases lying between them. The CDR3 nucleotides read TGTGCCAGCAGCTTTTCTTCAGGAGAGACCCAGTACTTC. Protein product: CASSFSSGETQYF. Full variable domain (outside the CDR3, taken from reference TRBV11-3 and TRBJ2-5): EAGVVQSPRYKIIEKKQPVAFWCNPISGHNTLYWYLQNLGQGPELLIRYENEEAVDDSQLPKDRFSAERLKGVDSTLKIQPAELGDSAVYLCASSFSSGETQYFGPGTRLLVL.

This chain joins TRBV6-5 and TRBJ2-3; the D call may be TRBD1 or TRBD2 (5 bases each). This CDR3 spans 15 amino acids. Germline values: CDR1 MNHEY, CDR2 SVGAGI. V was cut by 0 bases and J by 2 bases, with 9 bases left in between. The CDR3 is CASSYSVGATDTQYF. CDR3 nucleotide sequence: TGTGCCAGCAGTTACTCAGTCGGGGCCACAGATACGCAGTATTTT.

This clonotype has just a few counts. This chain joins TRBV4-2 and TRBJ2-3, with 13 bases matching TRBD2. This CDR3 has 16 residues. Germline V gene data show CDR1 as LGHNA and CDR2 as YNFKEQ. After removal of 5 bases from V and 4 bases from J, the junction contained 6 bases not matched to a gene. CDR3 coding DNA: TGTGCCAGCAGCTCTGGACTAGCGGGAGTTGCAGATACGCAGTATTTT. Its protein is CASSSGLAGVADTQYF.

The chain uses TRBV20-1 and TRBJ1-2; D remains unclear. V dropped 6 bases and J dropped 0 bases, with 11 bases sitting between them. Germline values: CDR1 DFQATT, CDR2 SNEGSKA (reference sequence). The CDR3 spans 13 residues. CDR3 loop: CSAPRTANYGYTF. For the CDR3, the DNA is TGCAGTGCACCCAGGACGGCTAACTATGGCTACACCTTC.

This clonotype was seen repeatedly, ten times or more. The chain is built from TRBV2 and TRBJ1-5; D remains unclear. In germline, CDR1 is SNHLY, CDR2 FYNNEI. The CDR3 runs 12 residues. Trimming pared 6 bases from V and 1 base from J, leaving 4 bases between. CDR3 residues: CASSLSNQPQHF. As DNA, the CDR3 is TGTGCCAGCAGCTTGAGCAATCAGCCCCAGCATTTT.

The rearrangement links TRBV24-1 to TRBJ2-5; D tentatively fits TRBD1 or TRBD2 (5 bases each). V lost 9 bases and J 5 bases, leaving 12 bases between the germline ends. CDR3 size: 12 residues. Germline V gene lookup returns CDR1 KGHDR and CDR2 SFDVKD. In DNA, the CDR3 is TGTGCCACCGTGGGGGTCCCCGAGACCCAGTACTTC. Amino acid sequence: CATVGVPETQYF.